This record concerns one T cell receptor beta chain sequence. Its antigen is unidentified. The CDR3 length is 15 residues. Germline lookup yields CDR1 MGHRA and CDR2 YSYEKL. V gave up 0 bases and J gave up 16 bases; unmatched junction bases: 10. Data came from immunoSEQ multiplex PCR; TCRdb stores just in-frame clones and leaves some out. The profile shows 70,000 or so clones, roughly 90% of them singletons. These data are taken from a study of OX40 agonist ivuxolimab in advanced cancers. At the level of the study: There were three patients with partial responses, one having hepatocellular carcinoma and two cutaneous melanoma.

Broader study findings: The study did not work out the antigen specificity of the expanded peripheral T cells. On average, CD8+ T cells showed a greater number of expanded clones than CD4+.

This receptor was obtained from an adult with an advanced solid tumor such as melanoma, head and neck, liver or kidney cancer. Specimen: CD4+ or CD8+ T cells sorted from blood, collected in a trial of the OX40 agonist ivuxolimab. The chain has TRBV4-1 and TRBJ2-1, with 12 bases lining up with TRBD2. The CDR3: CASSQEGASGRAFFF. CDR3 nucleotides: TGCGCCAGCAGCCAAGAAGGGGCTAGCGGGAGGGCCTTTTTCTTC.